Following are 2 T cell receptor beta chains from one sample sequenced in a study of identical twins (dated by TCRdb to about 2016). The library came from 5' RACE. Sequencer: Illumina HiSeq 2000. Starting from the raw public reads, TCRdb applied fastp trimming at Q25, assembled clones with MiXCR and retained in-frame beta chains. Rows with one shared CDR3 protein collapse into an entry with the most common genes and DNA. Counted in this sample were about 200,000 distinct CDR3 sequences; over 9.5% of them appeared once. The ten top clones hold 9% to 10% of the sample. The sample comprised memory T cells sorted from blood. According to the study, the label for this sample's cell subset or site signals: CD45RO+ enriched T cells. The receptor set was obtained from a man aged 50-60 years in good health.

This clonotype was found many times. V and J are TRBV4-2 and TRBJ1-4, with no clear D. Germline V gene lookup returns CDR1 LGHNA and CDR2 YNFKEQ. The CDR3 is made up of 14 amino acids. The V and J ends lost 0 bases and 7 bases respectively, with 9 bases between them. The CDR3 region is CASSQDGFGEKLFF. In DNA, the CDR3 is TGTGCCAGCAGCCAAGACGGGTTTGGTGAAAAACTGTTTTTT.

This clonotype is medium-sized in the sample. This chain joins TRBV20-1 and TRBJ2-2; weak D call: TRBD2 (6 bases). The CDR3 is 16 residues long. The germline V and J ends were trimmed by 0 bases and 6 bases, with 17 bases remaining between them. Germline V gene lookup returns CDR1 DFQATT and CDR2 SNEGSKA (reference sequence). CDR3 region: CSARDPGGMRSGELFF. The CDR3 coding sequence is TGCAGTGCTAGAGATCCTGGAGGGATGCGTTCCGGGGAGCTGTTTTTT.